The 21 T cell receptor beta chains below were found in one sample sequenced in a study of OX40 agonist ivuxolimab in advanced cancers. The table came from immunoSEQ multiplex PCR; TCRdb's copy has only in-frame clones and leaves some out. The sample comprises roughly 48,000 clones, approximately 86% of which are singletons, and more than 0.9% rests with the top ten. The material sequenced was CD4+ or CD8+ T cells sorted from blood, taken in a trial of the OX40 agonist ivuxolimab. The source of these receptors is an adult with an advanced solid tumor such as melanoma, head and neck, liver or kidney cancer.

The chain joins TRBV30 to TRBJ1-1, with D unclear. Trimming pared 3 bases from V and 5 bases from J, leaving 13 bases between. The germline V gene encodes CDR1 GTSNPN and CDR2 SVGIG (reference sequence). CDR3 size: 13 residues. CDR3 nucleotide sequence: TGTGCCTGGAGCCCAAATGTGGGTACTGAAGCTTTCTTT. Translated: CAWSPNVGTEAFF. Supplemented by reference TRBV30 and TRBJ1-1, the full variable domain reads SQTIHQWPATLVQPVGSPLSLECTVEGTSNPNLYWYRQAAGRGLQLLFYSVGIGQISSEVPQNLSASRPQDRQFILSSKKLLLSDSGFYLCAWSPNVGTEAFFGQGTRLTVV.

The rearrangement links TRBV5-1 to TRBJ1-2; tentative D call: TRBD1 (5 bases). This CDR3 is 15 amino acids long. V lost 4 bases to trimming and J lost 3 bases, with 16 bases between them. CDR1 SGHRS and CDR2 YFSETQ come from the germline V gene. CDR3: CASSPSSTGYYGYTF. In DNA form, the CDR3 reads TGCGCCAGCAGCCCCTCCTCTACAGGTTACTATGGCTACACCTTC.

In the case of this clone: The junction differs from germline at one of its ends, possibly a read error. The rearrangement links TRBV7-2 to TRBJ2-4; unclear D gene. CDR1 SGHTA and CDR2 FQGNSA come from the germline V gene. This CDR3 comprises 9 residues. The CDR3 nucleotides read TGTGCCAGCAGCTTGTCCGGGCCTTTC. Translating it yields CASSLSGPF. Full variable domain (missing parts from reference TRBV7-2 and TRBJ2-4): GAGVSQSPSNKVTEKGKDVELRCDPISGHTALYWYRQSLGQGLEFLIYFQGNSAPDKSGLPSDRFSAERTGGSVSTLTIQRTQQEDSAVYLCASSLSGPFGAGTRLSVL.

The rearrangement links TRBV30 to TRBJ1-2; 9 nucleotides line up with TRBD1. This CDR3 spans 14 amino acids. Germline CDR1 is GTSNPN and CDR2 is SVGIG (reference sequence). V dropped 3 bases and J dropped 4; count of bases not matched to a gene: 6. The chain's CDR3 is CAWRNRGRLYGYTF. The CDR3 coding sequence is TGTGCCTGGAGGAACAGGGGGCGCCTCTATGGCTACACCTTC. Drawing the rest from reference TRBV30 and TRBJ1-2, the complete variable domain is SQTIHQWPATLVQPVGSPLSLECTVEGTSNPNLYWYRQAAGRGLQLLFYSVGIGQISSEVPQNLSASRPQDRQFILSSKKLLLSDSGFYLCAWRNRGRLYGYTFGSGTRLTVV.

J is TRBJ1-2 and V is TRBV9; D not resolved. Germline lookup yields CDR1 SGDLS and CDR2 YYNGEE. The CDR3 is made up of 15 amino acids. V dropped 4 bases and J dropped 2 bases, with 15 bases sitting between them. The DNA for the CDR3 is TGTGCCAGCAGCACTCGGGGTCCGGTGAACTATGGCTACACCTTC. This gives the protein CASSTRGPVNYGYTF.

This clone came up a few times. The V gene is TRBV11-2, the J gene TRBJ2-2; the D is unclear. Germline V CDR1 and CDR2: SGHAT, FQNNGV. Trimming removed 3 bases from V and 2 bases from J, with 4 bases in between. This CDR3 has 13 amino acids. The CDR3 DNA reads as TGTGCCAGCAGCTTCAGTAACACCGGGGAGCTGTTTTTT. Residues: CASSFSNTGELFF.

The genes are TRBV7-8 and TRBJ1-1, with D perhaps TRBD1 (5 bases). The V and J ends lost 1 base and 0 bases respectively, with 9 bases between them. The V gene's germline CDR1 is SGHVS and CDR2 FQNEAQ. This CDR3 has 15 residues. CDR3 sequence: CASSLGAGMNTEAFF. The CDR3 bases are TGTGCCAGCAGCTTAGGTGCAGGGATGAACACTGAAGCTTTCTTT.

V and J are TRBV5-1 and TRBJ2-7; 16 nucleotides line up with TRBD2. Germline loops: CDR1 SGHRS, CDR2 YFSETQ. V dropped 4 bases and J dropped 3; count of bases not matched to a gene: 7. The CDR3 extends over 17 amino acids. CDR3 DNA sequence: TGCGCCAGCAGCGAAGGGACTAGCGGGGGGGCCGGCTACGAGCAGTACTTC. This codes for CASSEGTSGGAGYEQYF.

The V call is TRBV11-3, the J call TRBJ1-1; tentatively, D is TRBD1 (5 bases). CDR1 is SGHNT and CDR2 is YENEEA in the germline V gene. Trimming took off 1 base at V and 7 bases at J, with 16 bases between the two ends. This CDR3 is 15 amino acids long. CDR3 nucleotide sequence: TGTGCCAGCAGCTTAGGTCCCGGGACCCAAAATGAAGCTTTCTTT. This translates into CASSLGPGTQNEAFF.

A single count supports this clone. The chain carries TRBV6-1 and TRBJ1-3; TRBD1 matches at 7 bases. The CDR3 has 14 residues. From germline, CDR1 is MNHNS and CDR2 SASEGT. Trimming removed 6 bases from V and 2 bases from J; junction bases left unmatched: 4. This chain's CDR3 is CASSLGTAGNTIYF. CDR3 nucleotides: TGTGCCAGCAGCCTCGGGACAGCTGGAAACACCATATATTTT.

The J gene is TRBJ2-5, the V gene TRBV18; 16 bases are shared with TRBD2. With 2 bases clipped from V and 6 bases from J, the junction kept 6 bases outside the gene matches. Germline CDR1 KGHSH, CDR2 LQKENI. This CDR3 has 17 amino acids. For the CDR3, the DNA is TGTGCCAGCTCACCAACGGGACTAGCGGGGGGGCCAAAGACCCAGTACTTC. As protein: CASSPTGLAGGPKTQYF.

The rearrangement uses TRBV13 and TRBJ2-7; no clear D gene. There are 13 residues in the CDR3. V lost 3 bases and J 2 bases, leaving 8 bases between the germline ends. The germline CDR1 and CDR2 sequences are PRHDT and FYEKMQ (reference sequence). The CDR3 sequence is CASSFPVTYEQYF. CDR3 coding DNA: TGTGCCAGCAGCTTTCCGGTCACCTACGAGCAGTACTTC.

Notes on this clone: The same CDR3 arises from other DNA sequences in this sample as well. The chain employs TRBV21-1 and TRBJ1-1. TRBV21-1 is a pseudogene locus. The CDR3 has 16 amino acids. The CDR3 region is CASSKRALRGNTEAFF. The DNA for the CDR3 is TGTGCCAGCAGCAAAAGGGCACTGAGGGGGAACACTGAAGCTTTCTTT.

The chain links TRBV30 to TRBJ1-4, with D possibly being TRBD1 (6 bases). V dropped 3 bases and J dropped 4 bases, with 12 bases sitting between them. This CDR3 is 14 amino acids long. CDR1 and CDR2 (germline): GTSNPN, SVGIG (reference sequence). CDR3 amino acids: CAWSPGQFNEKLFF. The CDR3 bases are TGTGCCTGGAGCCCAGGACAGTTTAATGAAAAACTGTTTTTT. Complete variable domain (other parts from reference TRBV30 and TRBJ1-4): SQTIHQWPATLVQPVGSPLSLECTVEGTSNPNLYWYRQAAGRGLQLLFYSVGIGQISSEVPQNLSASRPQDRQFILSSKKLLLSDSGFYLCAWSPGQFNEKLFFGSGTQLSVL.

CDR3 sequence (DNA): TGTGCCAGCAGCACCATAGCGGGGTTTGACTACAATGAGCAGTTCTTC. Amino acid sequence: CASSTIAGFDYNEQFF. This chain uses TRBV7-2 with TRBJ2-1; 8 nucleotides agree with TRBD2. CDR1 and CDR2 (germline): SGHTA, FQGNSA. CDR3 length: 16 amino acids. Trimming removed 5 bases from V and 3 bases from J; junction bases left unmatched: 9.

The genes are TRBV5-8 and TRBJ1-1, with D unclear. V lost 4 bases to trimming and J lost 1 base, with 17 bases between them. The CDR3 totals 16 residues. The germline V gene has CDR1 SGHTS and CDR2 YDEGEE. CDR3 sequence: CASSRFIGEGNTEAFF. The CDR3 DNA follows: TGTGCCAGCAGCCGTTTTATCGGGGAGGGGAACACTGAAGCTTTCTTT.

The chain has TRBV9 and TRBJ2-7; TRBD1 agrees at 12 bases. J was trimmed by 6 bases and V by 0 bases; bases with no gene match: 10. The CDR3 has 17 amino acids. CDR1 and CDR2 (germline): SGDLS, YYNGEE. CDR3 residues: CASSVEWSGQGASEQYF. The CDR3 DNA reads as TGTGCCAGCAGCGTAGAGTGGTCGGGACAGGGGGCGTCCGAGCAGTACTTC.

The rearrangement uses TRBV7-2 and TRBJ2-7; 10 bases map to TRBD1. This CDR3 has 12 amino acids. Trimming took 6 bases from V and 6 from J; bases not matched to a gene: 2. The germline V gene has CDR1 SGHTA and CDR2 FQGNSA. CDR3 residues: CASSRDRGEQYF. CDR3 bases: TGTGCCAGCAGTAGGGACAGGGGCGAGCAGTACTTC.

The chain recombines TRBV5-8 with TRBJ1-5, with 8 bases matching TRBD1. The CDR3 is 16 amino acids. Germline CDR1 is SGHTS and CDR2 is YDEGEE. The V gene end was trimmed by 0 bases and the J gene end by 4 bases; junction bases not matched to a gene: 6. The CDR3 nucleotides read TGTGCCAGCAGCTTGGTAGGACAGGGAGGGAATCAGCCCCAGCATTTT. Residues: CASSLVGQGGNQPQHF.

The chain combines TRBV11-2 with TRBJ2-5, with D possibly being TRBD1 (5 bases). V was trimmed by 3 bases and J by 5 bases, leaving 10 bases between them. CDR1 is SGHAT, CDR2 FQNNGV, per germline. This CDR3 spans 13 amino acids. The CDR3 reads CASSFGAAETQYF. CDR3 in DNA: TGTGCCAGCAGCTTTGGGGCAGCGGAGACCCAGTACTTC.

This clone was observed a single time. This sequence joins TRBV19 and TRBJ1-4, with 7 bases aligning to TRBD1. Trimming took 9 bases from V and 4 from J; bases not matched to a gene: 14. Germline lookup yields CDR1 LNHDA and CDR2 SQIVND (reference sequence). The CDR3 sequence is 16 residues long. CDR3 DNA sequence: TGTGCCAGCACTTCGTACCTCAGGGGGGTTAATGAAAAACTGTTTTTT. Its translation: CASTSYLRGVNEKLFF.